What follows are 28 T cell receptor beta chains derived from one specimen sequenced in a study of T cells expressing NK-cell markers. TCRdb re-called the 5' RACE reads, yielding one record per CDR3 amino acid sequence without DNA. The specimen's table records under 600,000 distinct CDR3 sequences. Sequenced input: blood T cells: a sorted CD56 or NKG2C T cell subset, CD4+ or CD8+ T cells, or bulk PBMC T cells (not recorded which). These receptors all come from a woman aged 50 to 65 in good health.

The chain carries TRBV15 and TRBJ2-5; absent DNA, TCRdb's TRBD2 call cannot be checked. CDR3 length: 15 residues. Looked up from germline, CDR1 is LNHNV and CDR2 is YYDKDF (reference sequence). CDR3 sequence reads: CATSRDLSGKETQYF.

This chain joins TRBV11-2 and TRBJ2-1; TCRdb outputs TRBD1, but without DNA this stays unchecked. The CDR3 sequence is 15 residues long. In germline, CDR1 is SGHAT, CDR2 FQNNGV. This CDR3 reads CASSSSRMGHHEQFF.

The genes are TRBV5-1 and TRBJ2-4; there is no DNA to check the TCRdb D call of TRBD1. The CDR3 contains 15 residues. Germline V gene sequence: CDR1 SGHRS, CDR2 YFSETQ. The CDR3 loop is CASSIITGVGNIQYF. The variable domain in full, with the rest retrieved from reference TRBV5-1 and TRBJ2-4, is KAGVTQTPRYLIKTRGQQVTLSCSPISGHRSVSWYQQTPGQGLQFLFEYFSETQRNKGNFPGRFSGRQFSNSRSEMNVSTLELGDSALYLCASSIITGVGNIQYFGAGTRLSVL.

The V and J genes are TRBV19 and TRBJ2-1; absent DNA, TCRdb's TRBD2 call cannot be checked. Germline V gene lookup returns CDR1 LNHDA and CDR2 SQIVND (reference sequence). This CDR3 is 15 amino acids long. The CDR3 spells CASSLLAGQTHEQFF.

V usage is TRBV5-5 and J usage is TRBJ2-7; TCRdb picks TRBD1, but there is no DNA to check that call. The CDR3 length is 13 residues. The germline CDR1 and CDR2 sequences are SGHKS and YYEKEE (reference sequence). The CDR3 spells CASSFYREYEQYF.

The chain combines TRBV12-3 or TRBV12-4 with TRBJ2-3. This CDR3 comprises 17 residues. The CDR3 here is CASSPYSATPVTDTQYF.

The V and J genes are TRBV3-1 and TRBJ1-2. This CDR3 has 15 residues. The germline CDR1 and CDR2 sequences are LGHDT and YNNKEL (reference sequence). The CDR3 sequence: CASSQTSRPNYGYTF. Combining the CDR3 with reference TRBV3-1 and TRBJ1-2 gives the whole variable domain DTAVSQTPKYLVTQMGNDKSIKCEQNLGHDTMYWYKQDSKKFLKIMFSYNNKELIINETVPNRFSPKSPDKAHLNLHINSLELGDSAVYFCASSQTSRPNYGYTFGSGTRLTVV.

The CDR3 region is CATSDSNTEAFF. The rearrangement links TRBV24-1 to TRBJ1-1. This CDR3 contains 12 residues. The germline V gene has CDR1 KGHDR and CDR2 SFDVKD.

The V gene is TRBV20-1, the J gene TRBJ2-4; absent DNA, TCRdb's TRBD2 call cannot be checked. This CDR3 is 15 amino acids long. CDR1 and CDR2 (germline): DFQATT, SNEGSKA (reference sequence). The CDR3 reads CSASLVGVPKNIQYF.

The chain uses TRBV5-6 and TRBJ1-2; TCRdb reports TRBD1, a call that lacks DNA to check it against. Germline V lookup: CDR1 SGHDT, CDR2 YYEEEE. This CDR3 comprises 14 residues. CDR3 loop: CASSMGQGDYGYTF.

The chain has TRBV9 and TRBJ1-4. The CDR3 contains 15 residues. Germline CDR1 is SGDLS and CDR2 is YYNGEE. The CDR3 is CASSVEAKRSEKLFF.

This chain connects TRBV5-1 to TRBJ1-1. The germline V gene has CDR1 SGHRS and CDR2 YFSETQ. The CDR3 is 14 residues long. CDR3 loop: CASSLAVSTREAFF.

The chain combines TRBV25-1 with TRBJ2-1. The CDR3 spans 15 residues. Germline assignment: CDR1 MGHDK and CDR2 SYGVNS. The CDR3 loop reads CASLSDRTSYNEQFF. Full variable domain (remainder filled in from reference TRBV25-1 and TRBJ2-1): EADIYQTPRYLVIGTGKKITLECSQTMGHDKMYWYQQDPGMELHLIHYSYGVNSTEKGDLSSESTVSRIRTEHFPLTLESARPSHTSQYLCASLSDRTSYNEQFFGPGTRLTVL.

This chain links TRBV7-9 with TRBJ2-7; the TCRdb D gene call, TRBD1, has no DNA to confirm it. The CDR3 has 15 amino acids. CDR1 and CDR2 from the germline V gene are SEHNR and FQNEAQ (reference sequence). CDR3 residues: CASSLTGASTYEQYF.

V is TRBV20-1 and J is TRBJ1-4. Germline CDR1 reads DFQATT; CDR2 reads SNEGSKA (reference sequence). The CDR3 covers 11 residues. CDR3 region: CSAPEEEKLFF.

The chain carries TRBV20-1 and TRBJ2-1; TCRdb lists TRBD2, though no DNA is available to test this call. From germline, CDR1 is DFQATT and CDR2 SNEGSKA (reference sequence). The CDR3 has 14 amino acids. The CDR3 sequence: CSAPSRGRANEQFF.

The J gene is TRBJ2-5, the V gene TRBV30; with no DNA, the TCRdb D assignment of TRBD2 cannot be verified. The CDR3 sequence is 13 residues long. The germline V gene has CDR1 GTSNPN and CDR2 SVGIG (reference sequence). CDR3 sequence reads: CAWSSGLQETQYF.

The genes are TRBV18 and TRBJ2-7. The CDR3 sequence is 12 residues long. The germline V gene has CDR1 KGHSH and CDR2 LQKENI. CDR3 sequence reads: CASSPPGKRQYF.

The chain recombines TRBV12-3 or TRBV12-4 with TRBJ2-3; the D gene TCRdb calls, TRBD1, cannot be checked with no DNA. The CDR3 runs 15 residues. The CDR3 spells CASRLAGEPGDTQYF.

V is TRBV6-6 and J is TRBJ2-1; the D gene TCRdb calls, TRBD2, cannot be checked with no DNA. Germline CDR1 and CDR2: MNHNY and SVGAGI (reference sequence). CDR3 size: 17 residues. The CDR3 loop is CASRPSGTSGSHNEQFF.

The V and J genes are TRBV11-3 and TRBJ1-1. CDR3 length equals 15 residues. Germline CDR1 SGHNT, CDR2 YENEEA. The CDR3 protein is CASSLEGQSNTEAFF.

The J gene is TRBJ2-3, the V gene TRBV11-2; TCRdb's assignment of TRBD2 cannot be checked, as there is no DNA. Germline CDR1 is SGHAT and CDR2 is FQNNGV. The CDR3 consists of 14 residues. The CDR3 protein is CASSLSRGGSAQYF.

The chain joins TRBV12-3 or TRBV12-4 to TRBJ2-1; no DNA is available, so the TRBD2 call from TCRdb remains unchecked. This CDR3 has 16 residues. CDR3 loop: CASSGTSGISGNEQFF.

The chain carries TRBV19 and TRBJ1-1. This CDR3 is built from 11 residues. The germline gives CDR1 LNHDA, CDR2 SQIVND (reference sequence). CDR3 loop: CASVRWSRAFF.

This chain uses TRBV6-5 with TRBJ2-1; TCRdb returns TRBD1, unconfirmable since there is no DNA. CDR1 and CDR2 from the germline V gene are MNHEY and SVGAGI. The CDR3 is made up of 15 amino acids. CDR3 sequence reads: CASSYSGQGNNEQFF.

The gene calls are TRBV5-4 and TRBJ2-5; TCRdb proposes TRBD1, but this gene call is untestable without DNA. The CDR3 sequence is 13 residues long. Germline loops: CDR1 SGHNT, CDR2 YYREEE (reference sequence). CDR3 amino acids: CASSFQGAETQYF.

This chain joins TRBV9 and TRBJ1-5; there is no DNA to check the TCRdb D call of TRBD1. The germline V gene encodes CDR1 SGDLS and CDR2 YYNGEE. The CDR3 length is 14 residues. CDR3 region: CASSAGTLNQPQHF.

The chain employs TRBV24-1 and TRBJ2-3; the TCRdb D gene call, TRBD1, has no DNA to confirm it. In germline, CDR1 is KGHDR, CDR2 SFDVKD. The CDR3 loop spans 16 amino acids. The CDR3 loop reads CATSDAAGGGSDTQYF.